What follows are 22 T cell receptor beta chains derived from one specimen sequenced in a study of blood T cell repertoires in COVID-19. The data were produced by immunoSEQ multiplex PCR, yet TCRdb's version contains in-frame clones alone and is incomplete. The repertoire consists of roughly 49,000 clones, with more than 90% occurring once and the leading ten covering more than 7.5%. Sequenced: peripheral blood. All receptors come from a woman of 80 years or more with acute or convalescent COVID-19.

The chain carries TRBV3-1 (or the pseudogene TRBV3-2) and TRBJ2-3; D ambiguous. CDR1 is LGHDT and CDR2 is YNNKEL in the germline V gene (reference sequence). The V gene lost 3 bases and the J gene lost 5 bases, with 12 bases spanning the gap. The CDR3 has 14 amino acids. CDR3 coding DNA: TGTGCCAGCAGCCAGCCAAGTTCGGGAGATACGCAGTATTTT. Translating gives CASSQPSSGDTQYF.

This chain uses TRBV19 with TRBJ1-5; D call uncertain. V was trimmed by 1 base and J by 9 bases, leaving 10 bases between them. Per the germline V gene, CDR1 is LNHDA and CDR2 is SQIVND (reference sequence). The CDR3 covers 13 residues. The CDR3 sequence: CASSIVGSGPQHF. The CDR3 DNA follows: TGTGCCAGTAGTATAGTCGGTAGCGGGCCCCAGCATTTT.

The chain is built from TRBV19 and TRBJ2-2, with 8 bases that match TRBD1. The CDR3 consists of 14 residues. V gave up 6 bases and J gave up 4 bases; unmatched junction bases: 4. The germline gives CDR1 LNHDA, CDR2 SQIVND (reference sequence). The CDR3: CASSLDRGTGELFF. The CDR3 region has the DNA TGTGCCAGTAGCCTCGACAGGGGCACCGGGGAGCTGTTTTTT.

This rearrangement joins TRBV2 to TRBJ2-1; 7 bases are shared with TRBD1. The CDR3 runs to 15 residues. V was clipped by 2 bases and J by 6 bases; unmatched bases: 7. Germline CDR1 and CDR2: SNHLY and FYNNEI. CDR3 sequence: CASSEKTGMANEQFF. Here the CDR3 DNA reads TGTGCCAGCAGTGAAAAGACAGGGATGGCCAATGAGCAGTTCTTC.

This chain joins TRBV14 and TRBJ2-7, with a tentative D call TRBD1 (5 bases). The V end lost 3 bases, the J end lost 3 bases, and 12 bases lay between the germline ends. CDR3 length: 14 amino acids. CDR1 and CDR2 (germline): SGHDN, FVKESK. DNA for the CDR3: TGTGCCAGCAGCCACCCCAACAGGCTCTACGAGCAGTACTTC. It is translated as CASSHPNRLYEQYF.

The chain uses TRBV10-3 and TRBJ2-3, with a weak D call TRBD1 (5 bases). Germline V gene data show CDR1 as ENHRY and CDR2 as SYGVKD. The CDR3 is 14 amino acids. V gave up 8 bases and J gave up 3 bases, with 15 bases separating them. CDR3 region: CAISLLDRTDTQYF. The CDR3 coding sequence is TGTGCCATCTCTTTGCTCGACAGAACAGATACGCAGTATTTT.

This chain connects TRBV12-5 to TRBJ2-5; D gene ambiguous. CDR3 length: 11 amino acids. The V end lost 6 bases, the J end lost 3 bases, and 5 bases lay between the germline ends. Germline CDR1 LGHNT, CDR2 FRNRAP. The CDR3 loop reads CASGREETQYF. In nucleotides, the CDR3 is TGTGCTAGTGGCCGCGAAGAGACCCAGTACTTC.

This chain links TRBV4-2 with TRBJ2-1, with 12 bases lining up with TRBD2. The trim removed 4 bases at V and 6 bases at J, leaving 10 bases unmatched. The CDR3 runs to 17 residues. Per the germline V gene, CDR1 is LGHNA and CDR2 is YNFKEQ. CDR3 sequence reads: CASSPRLAGVGPNEQFF. The CDR3 DNA sequence: TGTGCCAGCAGCCCCCGACTAGCGGGAGTGGGGCCCAATGAGCAGTTCTTC.

The V and J genes are TRBV9 and TRBJ1-2; a weak D match, TRBD1 (6 bases). Trimming took 3 bases from V and 3 from J, leaving 12 bases between them. Germline V CDR1 and CDR2: SGDLS, YYNGEE. The CDR3 is 14 residues long. The chain's CDR3 is CASSGVTGDYGYTF. CDR3 sequence (DNA): TGTGCCAGCAGCGGGGTGACAGGAGACTATGGCTACACCTTC.

This chain connects TRBV12-5 to TRBJ2-3; TRBD1 matches 10 bases. Trimming at V came to 1 base and at J to 4 bases, leaving 2 bases not matched to a gene. The CDR3 totals 15 residues. Germline loops: CDR1 LGHNT, CDR2 FRNRAP. CDR3 nucleotides: TGTGCTAGTGGTTTGGGACAGGGGGCCCCAGATACGCAGTATTTT. Translating it yields CASGLGQGAPDTQYF.

The genes are TRBV27 and TRBJ1-1; D might be TRBD1 (5 bases). V lost 5 bases and J lost 4, with 20 bases in between. Germline lookup yields CDR1 MNHEY and CDR2 SMNVEV (reference sequence). The CDR3 spans 16 residues. The CDR3 DNA reads as TGTGCCAGCAGTCCGTGGCAGGGCCCGTGGGGCACTGAAGCTTTCTTT. Its protein is CASSPWQGPWGTEAFF.

The J gene is TRBJ2-3, the V gene TRBV5-4; TRBD1 agrees at 9 bases. From germline, CDR1 is SGHNT and CDR2 YYREEE (reference sequence). This CDR3 is 15 amino acids long. Trimming at V came to 4 bases and at J to 2 bases, leaving 5 bases not matched to a gene. CDR3 residues: CASSRTGVNTDTQYF. The CDR3 bases are TGTGCCAGCAGCCGGACAGGGGTAAACACAGATACGCAGTATTTT.

The chain links TRBV11-2 to TRBJ1-2; TRBD1 matches 8 bases. Trimming cost V 1 base and J 8 bases; bases outside gene matches: 9. The CDR3 consists of 15 residues. Germline lookup yields CDR1 SGHAT and CDR2 FQNNGV. The CDR3 region has the DNA TGTGCCAGCAGCTTAGGGACAGGGAATGCTGTCGGCTACACCTTC. Amino acid sequence: CASSLGTGNAVGYTF.

The chain combines TRBV11-2 with TRBJ2-5; 13 bases match TRBD2. The CDR3 is 16 residues long. Germline-derived CDR1 and CDR2 are SGHAT and FQNNGV. The J segment lost 7 bases and the V segment lost 2 bases, leaving 7 bases of the junction unmatched. The CDR3 spells CASSLSLAGGPGTQYF. In DNA form, the CDR3 reads TGTGCCAGCAGCTTATCACTAGCGGGAGGGCCGGGGACCCAGTACTTC.

The rearrangement uses TRBV9 and TRBJ2-3; 7 bases agree with TRBD2. The CDR3 totals 16 residues. CDR1 and CDR2 from the germline V gene are SGDLS and YYNGEE. With V trimmed by 1 base and J by 1 base, 6 bases remained unmatched. Here the CDR3 reads CASSVTAGRGTDTQYF. In DNA form, the CDR3 reads TGTGCCAGCAGCGTAACAGCGGGGAGAGGCACAGATACGCAGTATTTT.

The rearrangement uses TRBV14 and TRBJ2-3; 7 bases map to TRBD2. This CDR3 spans 15 amino acids. In germline, CDR1 is SGHDN, CDR2 FVKESK. J lost 5 bases, V lost 1 base, and 6 bases had no gene match. CDR3 DNA sequence: TGTGCCAGCAGCCAAGTGAGCGGGACTTTAGATACGCAGTATTTT. This translates into CASSQVSGTLDTQYF.

The V and J genes are TRBV5-4 and TRBJ2-7; 8 nucleotides align to TRBD1. This CDR3 has 13 amino acids. V lost 5 bases to trimming and J lost 4 bases; unmatched junction nucleotides: 5. Germline V gene data show CDR1 as SGHNT and CDR2 as YYREEE (reference sequence). The CDR3 is CASSSGQGYEQYF. DNA for the CDR3: TGTGCCAGCAGTTCCGGACAGGGTTACGAGCAGTACTTC.

This clone was detected once. This chain links TRBV3-1 (or the pseudogene TRBV3-2) with TRBJ1-2; a possible D gene is TRBD1 (6 bases). Germline lookup yields CDR1 LGHDT and CDR2 YNNKEL (reference sequence). CDR3 size: 15 residues. Trimming removed 0 bases at V and 4 bases at J, with 12 bases between. CDR3 DNA sequence: TGTGCCAGCAGCCAAGATGTCCAGGGGAGCTATGGCTACACCTTC. Its protein is CASSQDVQGSYGYTF.

The CDR3 is CASSYLGEHYEQYF. Here the CDR3 DNA reads TGTGCCAGCAGTTATTTAGGGGAACACTACGAGCAGTACTTC. V usage is TRBV6-2 or TRBV6-3 and J usage is TRBJ2-7; D may be TRBD1 (5 bases). Trimming cost V 3 bases and J 3 bases, with 12 bases left between them. CDR1 is MNHEY, CDR2 SVGEGT, per germline. The CDR3 is 14 residues long.

This chain links TRBV10-3 with TRBJ2-7; D is unresolved. Germline-derived CDR1 and CDR2 are ENHRY and SYGVKD. The CDR3 runs to 12 residues. V shed 3 bases and J shed 4 bases, with 7 bases lying between them. CDR3 in amino acids: CAISDYQYEQYF. CDR3 bases: TGTGCCATCAGTGACTACCAATACGAGCAGTACTTC.

V gene TRBV7-9 combines with J gene TRBJ2-3; the match to TRBD2 covers 8 bases. This CDR3 has 18 residues. The germline CDR1 and CDR2 sequences are SEHNR and FQNEAQ (reference sequence). V was clipped by 5 bases and J by 4 bases; unmatched bases: 17. The CDR3 protein is CASSTTLPERGSADTQYF. The DNA of the CDR3 is TGTGCCAGCAGCACGACCTTGCCCGAGCGGGGGAGTGCAGATACGCAGTATTTT. Supplemented by reference TRBV7-9 and TRBJ2-3, the full variable domain reads DTGVSQNPRHKITKRGQNVTFRCDPISEHNRLYWYRQTLGQGPEFLTYFQNEAQLEKSRLLSDRFSAERPKGSFSTLEIQRTEQGDSAMYLCASSTTLPERGSADTQYFGPGTRLTVL.

The CDR3 protein is CASSPWEDQETQYF. The CDR3 nucleotides read TGTGCCAGCAGTCCATGGGAGGATCAAGAGACCCAGTACTTC. The chain carries TRBV6-5 and TRBJ2-5; D possibly corresponds to TRBD2 (6 bases). The CDR3 is 14 residues long. The germline V gene has CDR1 MNHEY and CDR2 SVGAGI. Trimming stripped 5 bases from V and 2 bases from J, with 12 bases between.